This paragraph covers one T cell receptor beta chain sequence. The antigen remains undetermined. The data belong to a study of CXCR3-negative and CXCR3-positive naive CD8 T cells. Overall study results and limits: Higher TRB CDR3 hydrophobicity marked CXCR3-positive naive cells relative to CXCR3-negative naive cells.

The TRB libraries of cDNA were built by UMI-labeled 5' RACE. With the 5' RACE reads reprocessed, TCRdb shows one record per CDR3 protein and no DNA. Recorded for this sample: around 130,000 distinct CDR3 sequences. Per germline, CDR1 SEHNR and CDR2 FQNEAQ (reference sequence). This CDR3 spans 16 amino acids. The chain uses TRBV7-9 and TRBJ1-2; TCRdb reports TRBD1, a call that lacks DNA to check it against. The material sequenced was naive CXCR3+ CD8+ T cells from blood. The subset: CD45RO-CCR7+CD27+CD95- naive CD8+ T cells expressing CXCR3 (TNR3+). This TCR was recovered from a human donor in good health. Some clones in this sample may be carry-over from other donors' samples. The CDR3 protein is CASSSRNRVGLGGYTF.